The 9 T cell receptor beta chains given below trace back to one sample, sequenced in a study of T-cell reconstitution after alpha-beta-depleted transplantation in children. Unique molecular identifiers were incorporated into the prepared TCRbeta library. TCRdb re-called the PCR reads through MiXCR, storing one row per CDR3 protein. This sample carries hundreds of thousands of distinct CDR3 sequences, roughly 15% of them seen once, and the ten largest clones take approximately 5%. Source: PBMCs, mostly from graft donor cells, taken 360 days after TCRalphabeta/CD19-depleted stem cell transplant. The receptors shown here come from a male patient aged 10 to 17 who had a stem cell transplant for acute lymphoblastic leukemia, so the T cells may come from the graft donor.

The table lists this clonotype with a few counts. The chain employs TRBV27 and TRBJ2-2, with 9 bases fitting TRBD1. The trim removed 6 bases at V and 5 bases at J, leaving 4 bases unmatched. CDR1 is MNHEY, CDR2 SMNVEV, per germline (reference sequence). There are 14 residues in the CDR3. Here the CDR3 reads CASRWTGETGELFF. CDR3 sequence (DNA): TGTGCCAGCAGATGGACAGGGGAAACCGGGGAGCTGTTTTTT.

The V and J genes are TRBV7-6 and TRBJ1-6, with D maybe TRBD1 (5 bases). Germline CDR1 is SGHVS and CDR2 is FNYEAQ. Trimming stripped 1 base from V and 6 bases from J, with 10 bases between. The CDR3 is made up of 15 amino acids. The DNA of the CDR3 is TGTGCCAGCAGCTTAGATGGCAGGGCTAATTCACCCCTCCACTTT. It is translated as CASSLDGRANSPLHF.

This chain links TRBV12-3 or TRBV12-4 with TRBJ1-2; D possibly corresponds to TRBD1 (5 bases). V lost 8 bases, J lost 4 bases, and 8 bases lay in between. The CDR3 covers 11 residues. The CDR3 is CASGRGYGYTF. The DNA for the CDR3 is TGTGCCAGCGGGAGGGGCTATGGCTACACCTTC.

V usage is TRBV18 and J usage is TRBJ2-3; 11 bases match TRBD2. The CDR3 consists of 19 residues. V dropped 3 bases and J dropped 0; count of bases not matched to a gene: 11. Germline V lookup: CDR1 KGHSH, CDR2 LQKENI. The CDR3 DNA follows: TGTGCCAGCTCACCGCGTATTCCGGGACTAGCGGCTAGCACAGATACGCAGTATTTT. Protein: CASSPRIPGLAASTDTQYF.

This clonotype has a handful of counts. A much larger clone lies one base from this, so it may be a read error. This chain connects TRBV24-1 to TRBJ2-5, with TRBD2 matching over 14 bases. With the DNA end fitting TRBJ2-1 better, the J assignment may be wrong. The germline CDR1 and CDR2 sequences are KGHDR and SFDVKD. The CDR3 is made up of 16 amino acids. DNA of the CDR3: TGTGCCACCAGTGGACTAGCGGGAGGGCTGCAAGAGACCCAGTTCTTC. Its translation: CATSGLAGGLQETQFF.

This clonotype was seen many times. V and J are TRBV7-7 and TRBJ2-1; TRBD1 agrees at 9 bases. Germline CDR1 SSHAT, CDR2 FNYEAQ (reference sequence). J was trimmed by 9 bases and V by 2 bases; bases with no gene match: 11. This CDR3 spans 16 amino acids. CDR3 residues: CASSLSGRTGESEQFF. CDR3 DNA: TGTGCCAGCAGCTTAAGTGGTAGGACAGGGGAGAGTGAGCAGTTCTTC.

CDR3 sequence: CASSLQVQGSGYEQYF. In DNA, the CDR3 is TGTGCCAGCAGCTTACAAGTTCAAGGTTCGGGCTACGAGCAGTACTTC. The chain has TRBV7-9 and TRBJ2-7, with unresolved D. V was trimmed by 2 bases and J by 3 bases, leaving 17 bases between them. This CDR3 has 16 residues. CDR1 and CDR2 (germline): SEHNR, FQNEAQ (reference sequence).

This clonotype showed up just a few times. The chain uses TRBV7-8 and TRBJ1-1; D possibly corresponds to TRBD1 (5 bases). V was shortened by 4 bases and J by 3 bases, with 18 bases between the two germline ends. This CDR3 contains 16 residues. Germline CDR1 and CDR2: SGHVS and FQNEAQ. CDR3 protein: CASSSEGKTGDTEAFF. The CDR3 DNA reads TGTGCCAGCAGCTCGGAGGGGAAGACGGGCGACACTGAAGCTTTCTTT.

The rearrangement links TRBV5-1 to TRBJ2-1; D remains ambiguous. The length of the CDR3 is 14 residues. Germline CDR1 reads SGHRS; CDR2 reads YFSETQ. Trimming cost V 0 bases and J 5 bases, with 9 bases left between them. CDR3 nucleotides: TGCGCCAGCAGCTTGGTTTGGCTGAACAATGAGCAGTTCTTC. Translating it yields CASSLVWLNNEQFF.